Following are 14 T cell receptor beta chains from one sample sequenced in a study of regulatory T cells in long-lasting Graves disease. Time point indicated: newly diagnosed GD, antithyroid drugs for less than 3 months. PBMC-derived RNA was used for the TCR library. Arm-PCR of CDR3 regions and iRepertoire HTBI primers were the basis on which TCR beta libraries were built. A single record per CDR3 protein comes from TCRdb applying MiXCR to the multiplex PCR reads. This table has under 450,000 distinct CDR3 sequences, about an eighth appearing once. The sample was also reused in another study, on T cells in Graves' hyperthyroidism and ophthalmopathy.

The source material was peripheral blood mononuclear cells (PBMCs), sampled at new diagnosis, from a patient treated with antithyroid drugs. These TCRs come from a woman younger than 30 with Graves disease.

This rearrangement joins TRBV4-3 to TRBJ2-2, with TRBD2 matching 9 bases. The J segment lost 4 bases and the V segment lost 7 bases, leaving 13 bases of the junction unmatched. Germline CDR1 and CDR2: LGHNA and YSLEER. CDR3 length: 17 residues. In DNA form, the CDR3 reads TGCGCCAGCACGGTAGGCGCGGGAGGGCCCGGCACCGGGGAGCTGTTTTTT. Its translation is CASTVGAGGPGTGELFF.

This clonotype was seen many times. The CDR3 region has the DNA TGCGCCAGCAGCCAAGAGTGGGAATACTATGGCTACACCTTC. As protein: CASSQEWEYYGYTF. This chain uses TRBV4-1 with TRBJ1-2; the D is unclear. Germline V gene data show CDR1 as MGHRA and CDR2 as YSYEKL. The germline V and J ends were trimmed by 0 bases and 3 bases, with 8 bases remaining between them. This CDR3 has 14 residues.

On this clonotype: This sequence may be a read error, since a much larger clone differs from it by one base. The chain has TRBV4-3 and TRBJ1-5; D is uncertain. Trimming took 4 bases from V and 1 from J, leaving 11 bases between them. CDR3 length: 15 residues. Germline V gives CDR1 LGHNA, CDR2 YSLEER. The CDR3 region has the DNA TGCGCCAGCAGCCCACAGAGGATCAGCAATCAGCCCCAGCATTTT. Translated: CASSPQRISNQPQHF.

This clonotype was seen many times. The rearrangement uses TRBV6-5 and TRBJ1-1; a weak D match, TRBD1 (5 bases). Germline V gene sequence: CDR1 MNHEY, CDR2 SVGAGI. CDR3 size: 17 residues. With 2 bases removed from V and 3 bases from J, the gap between germline ends came to 19 bases. For the CDR3, the DNA is TGTGCCAGCAGTTACACGTACCAGGGAAGGACCGACACTGAAGCTTTCTTT. Its protein is CASSYTYQGRTDTEAFF.

Ten or more counts support this clonotype. The chain recombines TRBV7-2 with TRBJ1-6; 8 bases line up with TRBD1. CDR3 length: 16 residues. CDR1 and CDR2 from the germline V gene are SGHTA and FQGNSA. J lost 13 bases, V lost 2 bases, and 13 bases had no gene match. The CDR3 sequence is CASSLLPGTGLYPLHF. The DNA for the CDR3 is TGTGCCAGCAGCTTACTTCCGGGGACAGGCCTTTACCCCCTCCACTTT. The full variable domain, its missing parts supplied by reference TRBV7-2 and TRBJ1-6, is GAGVSQSPSNKVTEKGKDVELRCDPISGHTALYWYRQSLGQGLEFLIYFQGNSAPDKSGLPSDRFSAERTGGSVSTLTIQRTQQEDSAVYLCASSLLPGTGLYPLHFGNGTRLTVT.

Many counts were recorded for this clonotype. The V gene is TRBV10-3, the J gene TRBJ2-1, with D possibly TRBD2 on 6 matching bases. Germline CDR1 and CDR2: ENHRY and SYGVKD. The V and J ends lost 0 bases and 0 bases respectively, with 9 bases between them. This CDR3 contains 16 residues. The CDR3 region has the DNA TGTGCCATCAGTGAGTCGCTAGCGCACTCCTACAATGAGCAGTTCTTC. It is translated as CAISESLAHSYNEQFF.

The V call is TRBV10-3, the J call TRBJ2-5; 12 nucleotides match TRBD2. The CDR3 contains 18 residues. The ends lost 6 bases at V and 1 base at J; junction bases unmatched: 12. The germline V gene encodes CDR1 ENHRY and CDR2 SYGVKD. The DNA of the CDR3 is TGTGCCATCAGCACGACTAGCGGGAGCTTCGGGGGCCAAGAGACCCAGTACTTC. Its protein product is CAISTTSGSFGGQETQYF.

The CDR3: CASSIIADNYGYTF. The DNA for the CDR3 is TGTGCCAGTAGTATAATAGCCGATAACTATGGCTACACCTTC. This chain connects TRBV19 to TRBJ1-2; D gene unclear. The CDR3 is made up of 14 amino acids. Germline V lookup: CDR1 LNHDA, CDR2 SQIVND (reference sequence). The V end was cut by 2 bases, the J end by 1 base, with 8 bases between.

V usage is TRBV29-1 and J usage is TRBJ2-1; TRBD2 might be the D (5 bases). In germline, CDR1 is SQVTM, CDR2 ANQGSEA. CDR3 size: 12 residues. Trimming removed 4 bases from V and 4 bases from J, with 8 bases in between. The CDR3 region has the DNA TGCAGCGTTGTTCGGGGTTACAATGAGCAGTTCTTC. Its translation is CSVVRGYNEQFF.

This clonotype was detected ten times or more. V and J are TRBV12-3 or TRBV12-4 and TRBJ2-3; 10 nucleotides match TRBD1. CDR3 length: 15 amino acids. Trimming at V came to 4 bases and at J to 6 bases, leaving 7 bases not matched to a gene. CDR3 DNA: TGTGCCAGCAGTTCCGGGACAGGGGATAAGGATACGCAGTATTTT. Amino acid sequence: CASSSGTGDKDTQYF.

The J gene is TRBJ2-1, the V gene TRBV5-6; D may be TRBD1 (7 bases). V lost 5 bases to trimming and J lost 9 bases, with 12 bases between them. The CDR3 has 12 amino acids. Germline V gene sequence: CDR1 SGHDT, CDR2 YYEEEE. The CDR3 sequence: CASSRQGGEQFF. CDR3 in DNA: TGTGCCAGCAGTCGCCAGGGGGGTGAGCAGTTCTTC.

This clonotype occurred once. This may arise from a read error, as a much more abundant clone is one base away. This sequence joins TRBV6-6 and TRBJ1-1; D uncertain. The CDR3 consists of 15 residues. Germline values: CDR1 MNHNY, CDR2 SVGAGI (reference sequence). The CDR3 reads CASSYSEPKTGETFF. The CDR3 DNA sequence: TGTGCCAGCAGTTACTCGGAGCCAAAGACGGGTGAAACTTTCTTT.

CDR3 in amino acids: CASSLGLVPFNEQFF. CDR3 DNA sequence: TGTGCCAGCAGCTTAGGGCTAGTCCCCTTCAATGAGCAGTTCTTC. The rearrangement uses TRBV7-2 and TRBJ2-1; no firm D call. The CDR3 covers 15 residues. V dropped 1 base and J dropped 6 bases, with 13 bases sitting between them. CDR1 and CDR2 from the germline V gene are SGHTA and FQGNSA.

The chain links TRBV7-3 to TRBJ2-1, with D possibly being TRBD2 (6 bases). The CDR3 runs to 12 residues. In germline, CDR1 is SGHTA, CDR2 FQGTGA. V gave up 7 bases and J gave up 9 bases, with 13 bases separating them. The CDR3: CASTGGNSEQFF. CDR3 coding DNA: TGTGCCAGCACTGGCGGGAATAGTGAGCAGTTCTTC.